The T cell receptor beta chain described here comes from a study of T-cell memory formation after mild COVID-19. TCRdb independently ran MiXCR on the 5' RACE reads; one entry per CDR3 protein. In the table there are about 290,000 distinct CDR3 sequences, approximately 15% of which are singletons. Per the germline V gene, CDR1 is LNHNV and CDR2 is YYDKDF (reference sequence). There are 16 residues in the CDR3. The germline V and J ends were trimmed by 8 bases and 0 bases, with 19 bases remaining between them. The sample taken for sequencing was PBMCs or a T cell subset sorted from them (not recorded which). This chain links TRBV15 with TRBJ1-1; D unclear. This TCR was sampled from a young man who had mild COVID-19 (a few samples of this study predate the infection). Cell type and time point are not known. The CDR3 loop is CATQRGRTVMNTEAFF. Written as DNA, the CDR3 is TGTGCCACCCAAAGAGGGAGGACCGTCATGAACACTGAAGCTTTCTTT.